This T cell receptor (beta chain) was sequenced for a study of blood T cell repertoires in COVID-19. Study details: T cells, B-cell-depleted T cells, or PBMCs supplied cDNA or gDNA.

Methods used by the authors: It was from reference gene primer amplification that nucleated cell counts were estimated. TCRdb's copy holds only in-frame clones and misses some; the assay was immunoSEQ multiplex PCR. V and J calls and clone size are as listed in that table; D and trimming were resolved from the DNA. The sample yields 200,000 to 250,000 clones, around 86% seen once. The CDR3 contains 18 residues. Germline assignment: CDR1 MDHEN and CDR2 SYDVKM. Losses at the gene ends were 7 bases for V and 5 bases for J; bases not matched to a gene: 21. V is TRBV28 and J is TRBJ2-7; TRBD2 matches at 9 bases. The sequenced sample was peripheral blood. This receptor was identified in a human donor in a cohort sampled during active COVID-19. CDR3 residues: CASISTGLAGTAFNEQYF. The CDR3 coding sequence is TGTGCCAGCATTAGTACCGGGCTAGCGGGGACCGCGTTCAACGAGCAGTACTTC. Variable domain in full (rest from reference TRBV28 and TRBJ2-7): DVKVTQSSRYLVKRTGEKVFLECVQDMDHENMFWYRQDPGLGLRLIYFSYDVKMKEKGDIPEGYSVSREKKERFSLILESASTNQTSMYLCASISTGLAGTAFNEQYFGPGTRLTVT.